This T cell receptor (beta chain) is from a study of cytomegalovirus exposure and HLA in healthy donors. Study context: Early released data comprised tens of millions of unique TCRs from HLA-typed donors.

Trimming at V came to 6 bases and at J to 5 bases, leaving 8 bases not matched to a gene. CDR3 length equals 15 residues. Germline V gene data show CDR1 as SGHRS and CDR2 as YFSETQ. 13 Jbeta primers and 60 Vbeta primers were used for the PCR. Profiled with immunoSEQ multiplex PCR; TCRdb holds only in-frame clones, not every one. The sample has 150,000 to 200,000 clones; around three quarters are singletons. The sequence derives from a woman in her forties or fifties in good health and CMV-seronegative. The material sequenced was PBMCs. The rearrangement links TRBV5-1 to TRBJ2-1; TRBD2 aligns across 10 bases. CDR3 sequence (DNA): TGCGCCAGCACCATCGGGACTAGCGTAAACAATGAGCAGTTCTTC. Amino acids: CASTIGTSVNNEQFF.